This T cell receptor (beta chain) was documented in a study of cytomegalovirus exposure and HLA in healthy donors. Germline CDR1 MNHEY, CDR2 SVGAGI. Unmatched junction bases numbered 5, after V lost 0 bases and J lost 9 bases. This CDR3 region has 14 residues. For this clone: Its antigen is not identified.

Points from the study as a whole: Researchers catalogued about 160 TCR beta chains as cytomegalovirus-associated. Donors belonging to an Asian-associated ancestry cluster reportedly showed fewer N-insertions in productive TCRs than the roughly 700-donor mean, according to what a later analysis found.

Researchers ran the PCR with 60 Vbeta and 13 Jbeta primers. As handled by the study authors: Among the unique TCR beta chains that a later analysis counted, about 81 million in all, about 11 million were shared. Using immunoSEQ multiplex PCR, the repertoire was profiled, and TCRdb retains in-frame clones only, with some absent. V and J calls and clone size are copied from that table; D and trimming were computed from the DNA. The table lists around 150,000 clones. The donors comprised healthy bone marrow donors. The material sequenced was PBMCs. The clonotype originates from a woman in her sixties or seventies in good health and CMV-seronegative. The chain joins TRBV6-5 to TRBJ2-7; the match to TRBD2 covers 10 bases. This CDR3 is CASSYSPPSGGQYF. DNA for the CDR3: TGTGCCAGCAGTTACTCTCCGCCTAGCGGGGGGCAGTACTTC.